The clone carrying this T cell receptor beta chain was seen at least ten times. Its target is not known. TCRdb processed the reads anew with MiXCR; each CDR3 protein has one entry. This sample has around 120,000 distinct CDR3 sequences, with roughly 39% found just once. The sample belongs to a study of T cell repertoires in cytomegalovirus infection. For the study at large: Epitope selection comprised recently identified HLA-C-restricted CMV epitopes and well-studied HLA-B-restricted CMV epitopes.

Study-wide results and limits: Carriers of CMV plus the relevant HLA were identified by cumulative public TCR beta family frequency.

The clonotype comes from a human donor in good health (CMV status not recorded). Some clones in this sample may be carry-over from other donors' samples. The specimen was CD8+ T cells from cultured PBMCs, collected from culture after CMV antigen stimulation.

CDR3 in DNA: TGTGCCAGCAGTGACGCCTTTAGCAATCAGCCCCAGCATTTT. Translated, it gives CASSDAFSNQPQHF. This sequence joins TRBV2 and TRBJ1-5; D is uncertain. Germline CDR1 SNHLY, CDR2 FYNNEI. V lost 3 bases and J lost 0, with 6 bases in between. The CDR3 loop spans 14 amino acids.